One and the same sample provided the 8 T cell receptor beta chains below, sequenced in a study of graft-versus-host responses after intestinal transplantation. Their cognate antigens are unknown. The repertoire was sequenced with immunoSEQ multiplex PCR; TCRdb's copy has only in-frame clones and lacks some. Among around 90,000 clones listed, about 93% were seen once. The starting material was unstimulated CD8+ T cells sorted from spleen or lymph node cells, obtained before transplant. These receptors were obtained from a human donor who was the organ donor for an intestinal transplant.

J is TRBJ2-7 and V is TRBV6-5; D possibly corresponds to TRBD2 (5 bases). The germline V gene encodes CDR1 MNHEY and CDR2 SVGAGI. CDR3 length: 13 amino acids. V lost 8 bases and J lost 0, with 11 bases in between. DNA for the CDR3: TGTGCCAGCGGGCCGGGGAGCTCCTACGAGCAGTACTTC. Its translation: CASGPGSSYEQYF.

The CDR3 DNA reads as TGTGCCAGCAGTGAGGACAGGGGTTTCGGTCTAGGAGAGCCCCAGCATTTT. This sequence encodes CASSEDRGFGLGEPQHF. The rearrangement links TRBV25-1 to TRBJ1-5; 9 bases fit TRBD1. The CDR3 spans 17 residues. The V gene's germline CDR1 is MGHDK and CDR2 SYGVNS. The junction had 14 bases not matched to a gene; V was cut back by 3 bases and J by 8 bases.

The V and J genes are TRBV2 and TRBJ2-3; 7 bases are shared with TRBD2. Trimming took 1 base from V and 4 from J; bases not matched to a gene: 5. CDR3 length: 15 residues. Germline V CDR1 and CDR2: SNHLY, FYNNEI. This chain's CDR3 is CASSEGGTISDTQYF. The CDR3 DNA reads as TGTGCCAGCAGTGAAGGGGGGACTATCTCAGATACGCAGTATTTT.

The chain has TRBV4-2 and TRBJ2-7; weak D call: TRBD2 (6 bases). CDR1 and CDR2 from the germline V gene are LGHNA and YNFKEQ. The CDR3 length is 14 residues. V lost 1 base, J lost 6 bases, and 13 bases lay in between. Written as DNA, the CDR3 is TGTGCCAGCAGCCAAGGGCCCCCCGGGGGCGAGCAGTACTTC. This translates into CASSQGPPGGEQYF.

CDR3 nucleotides: TGTGCCAGCAGCACGACGCTAGCGGGAGGGGTTAATTGGGGCGAGCAGTACTTC. This gives the protein CASSTTLAGGVNWGEQYF. J is TRBJ2-5 and V is TRBV7-9, with TRBD2 matching 12 bases. The J call is in doubt because the DNA end fits TRBJ2-7 better. Germline CDR1 is SEHNR and CDR2 is FQNEAQ (reference sequence). The CDR3 totals 18 residues.

Here the CDR3 reads CASSLGTGNTIYF. The CDR3 bases are TGTGCCAGCAGCTTAGGTACTGGAAACACCATATATTTT. This chain uses TRBV7-8 with TRBJ1-3; unclear D gene. Germline V CDR1 and CDR2: SGHVS, FQNEAQ. Trimming stripped 1 base from V and 2 bases from J, with 3 bases between. The CDR3 is made up of 13 amino acids.

The gene calls are TRBV4-1 and TRBJ1-4, with a weak D call TRBD1 (5 bases). The CDR3 sequence is 17 residues long. V was clipped by 0 bases and J by 6 bases, with 17 bases between them. CDR1 is MGHRA and CDR2 is YSYEKL in the germline V gene. CDR3 in DNA: TGCGCCAGCAGCCAAGAAGGATCGGCAGGGTATTATGAAAAACTGTTTTTT. It codes for CASSQEGSAGYYEKLFF.

The chain has TRBV27 and TRBJ2-7; a weak D match, TRBD1 (6 bases). Between the trimmed V and J ends, which lost 3 bases and 4 bases, there was a span of 13 bases. Germline loops: CDR1 MNHEY, CDR2 SMNVEV (reference sequence). The CDR3 extends over 14 amino acids. This chain's CDR3 is CASSLTGTGYEQYF. As DNA, the CDR3 is TGTGCCAGCAGTTTGACAGGAACGGGGTACGAGCAGTACTTC.